This T cell receptor (beta chain) came from a study of cytotoxic CD8 clonotypes in ibrutinib-treated CLL. Study overall: Among the samples, the mean was around 260,000 productive templates and about 90,000 productive rearrangements.

Here immunoSEQ multiplex PCR was the method, and the copy in TCRdb shows in-frame clones only, minus some. The table has 28,000 or so clones, 62% seen once. Trimming left V 2 bases short and J 7 bases short, with 11 bases between. The CDR3 contains 14 residues. Per germline, CDR1 KGHSH and CDR2 LQKENI. The origin of this receptor is a human donor with chronic lymphocytic leukemia. The specimen comprised PBMCs, sampled before ibrutinib treatment. The chain carries TRBV18 and TRBJ2-2; D gene unclear. The CDR3 DNA sequence: TGTGCCAGCTCACCAACACCGGTTGGCGGGGAGCTGTTTTTT. This sequence encodes CASSPTPVGGELFF.